These T cell receptor beta chains were read from a single sample in a study of regulatory T cells in long-lasting Graves disease. One entry per CDR3 protein results from TCRdb running MiXCR on the multiplex PCR reads. The sample has about 460,000 distinct CDR3 sequences, roughly 15% seen once. A further study also used this sample, focusing on T cells in Graves' hyperthyroidism and ophthalmopathy.

Here the sequenced sample was peripheral blood mononuclear cells (PBMCs), taken at new diagnosis, from a patient treated with antithyroid drugs. All receptors come from a woman aged 45-65 years with Graves disease. The CDR3 runs from the conserved cysteine through the conserved F or W. The D gene is left open where the match is weak. Some rows mark clone size as missing; the rest say once, few, many or name a class of expanded clone.

size,J,D,V,DNA,CDR3
many,TRBJ1-1,TRBD1,TRBV15,TGTGCCACCAGCAAAGGACAGGGGGGCACTGAAGCTTTCTTT,CATSKGQGGTEAFF
.,TRBJ2-3,TRBD2,TRBV29-1,TGCAGCGTTGTAGGGGCGGGAGGCACAGATACGCAGTATTTT,CSVVGAGGTDTQYF
many,TRBJ2-5,.,TRBV7-9,TGTGCCAGCAGCTTAGTGTCACTACAAGAGACCCAGTACTTC,CASSLVSLQETQYF
few,TRBJ1-3,TRBD1,TRBV18,TGTGCCAGCTCACCCGGTGGGACAGTCTCTGGAAACACCATATATTTT,CASSPGGTVSGNTIYF
many,TRBJ2-4,.,TRBV7-2,TGTGCCAGCAGCTTAGTGCTCGCAGCCAAAAACATTCAGTACTTC,CASSLVLAAKNIQYF
.,TRBJ2-5,TRBD2,TRBV20-1,TGCAGTGCTAGTGTAGCGGGAGAGACCCAGTACTTC,CSASVAGETQYF
many,TRBJ1-2,.,TRBV19,TGTGCCAGTAGTTCCGGGGGAGCTAACTATGGCTACACCTTC,CASSSGGANYGYTF
.,TRBJ2-5,.,TRBV10-2,TGCGCCAGCAGTGAGTCGAGAGGGGGGCAAGAGACCCAGTACTTC,CASSESRGGQETQYF
many,TRBJ2-1,.,TRBV7-8,TGTGCCAGCAGCTTTCCGGAGGCCAATGAGCAGTTCTTC,CASSFPEANEQFF
many,TRBJ2-7,TRBD2,TRBV6-1,TGTGCCAGCAGCTCCTCCGGAGCGGGAGAGGGCGAGCAGTACTTC,CASSSSGAGEGEQYF
few,TRBJ2-1,TRBD2,TRBV5-5,TGTGCCACCAAGCCTGGGACGGGGACTAGCGGTAACAATGAGCAGTTCTTC,CATKPGTGTSGNNEQFF
.,TRBJ2-3,TRBD1,TRBV4-1,TGCGCCAGCAGCGGACGGGACAGGGACACAGATACGCAGTATTTT,CASSGRDRDTDTQYF
many,TRBJ2-3,.,TRBV27,TGTGCCAGCAGTCGGGGCCAGAGGGAATTAGATACGCAGTATTTT,CASSRGQRELDTQYF
.,TRBJ2-7,.,TRBV19,TGTGCCAGTAGTATTCAAGGTTTCTCGGGCTCGCGCTACGAGCAGTACTTC,CASSIQGFSGSRYEQYF
.,TRBJ2-2,TRBD1,TRBV3-1,TGTGCCAGCAGCCAACGGGACAGGGCCACCGGGGAGCTGTTTTTT,CASSQRDRATGELFF
few,TRBJ2-1,TRBD1,TRBV12-3/TRBV12-4,TGTGCCAGCACCGACAGGGGGGGCTACAATGAGCAGTTCTTC,CASTDRGGYNEQFF
many,TRBJ2-5,.,TRBV12-3/TRBV12-4,TGTGCCAGCAGTTATCTCCTGCCTCAGGGGGGCGACCAAGAGACCCAGTACTTC,CASSYLLPQGGDQETQYF
few,TRBJ1-5,.,TRBV5-1,TGCGCCAGCAGCTTGGCTGGGATGGATCAGCCCCAGCATTTT,CASSLAGMDQPQHF
many,TRBJ2-5,TRBD2,TRBV2,TGTGCCAGCAGTGCGACTAGCGGGAGTTCAAAGACCCAGTACTTC,CASSATSGSSKTQYF
.,TRBJ1-4,TRBD1,TRBV5-1,TGCGCCAGCAGCTTGCGAGAGGGGGCAGTAGGTGAAAAACTGTTTTTT,CASSLREGAVGEKLFF
many,TRBJ2-6,.,TRBV28,TGTGCCAGCAGCGAGGGCACCCGCTCGGCGGTCCTGACTTTC,CASSEGTRSAVLTF
.,TRBJ2-2,.,TRBV4-1,TGCGCCAGCAGCCTTCGTGGGGAGCTGTTTTTT,CASSLRGELFF
many,TRBJ1-1,.,TRBV6-5,TGTGCCAGCAGTTACTCAAGGGGCGAAGCTTTCTTT,CASSYSRGEAFF
many,TRBJ2-7,TRBD1,TRBV20-1,TGCAGTGCTAGGGATACAGGGGTCCAATTCGAGCAGTACTTC,CSARDTGVQFEQYF
many,TRBJ2-1,.,TRBV27,TGTGCCAGCAGTATCCGATCTAGCGCGCGCTACAATGAGCAGTTCTTC,CASSIRSSARYNEQFF
many,TRBJ2-1,TRBD2,TRBV20-1,TGCAGTGCTAGAGGACTAGCGGGGCCATCCTACAATGAGCAGTTCTTC,CSARGLAGPSYNEQFF
many,TRBJ2-3,.,TRBV12-3/TRBV12-4,TGTGCCAGCAGTACCGAGGGGGGAGCATCAGATACGCAGTATTTT,CASSTEGGASDTQYF
.,TRBJ2-7,.,TRBV20-1,TGCAGTGCTAGAGCTTTTGCTAGCGACTCCTACGAGCAGTACTTC,CSARAFASDSYEQYF
.,TRBJ2-5,TRBD1,TRBV18,TGTGCCAGCTCACCCGGACAGGGGGCGTACCAAGAGACCCAGTACTTC,CASSPGQGAYQETQYF
few,TRBJ1-5,.,TRBV6-2/TRBV6-3,TGTGCCAGCAGTTTCGGGTCGATCAATCAGCCCCAGCATTTT,CASSFGSINQPQHF
many,TRBJ2-5,.,TRBV6-2/TRBV6-3,TGTGCCAGCAGTTACTCGAGCAGCTTCCAAGAGACCCAGTACTTC,CASSYSSSFQETQYF
many,TRBJ1-5,.,TRBV6-2/TRBV6-3,TGTGCCAGCAGTTACCATTGGGAAGAGCAACATAGCAATCAGCCCCAGCATTTT,CASSYHWEEQHSNQPQHF
.,TRBJ1-5,.,TRBV28,TGTGCCAACTACAGCGGGGGGAAGCCCCAGCATTTT,CANYSGGKPQHF
.,TRBJ2-5,TRBD1,TRBV5-4,TGTGCCAGCAGCCGACAGGGGTACCTTGAGACCCAGTACTTC,CASSRQGYLETQYF
many,TRBJ2-5,.,TRBV13,TGTGCCAGCAGCCCCAGTGACACAGGGAGACTCCAAGAGACCCAGTACTTC,CASSPSDTGRLQETQYF
many,TRBJ2-7,TRBD2,TRBV18,TGTGCCAGCTCATCCCCTAGCGGGAGGGCCATCCACGAGCAGTACTTC,CASSSPSGRAIHEQYF
many,TRBJ2-3,TRBD2,TRBV7-9,TGTGCCAGCAGCTTTAATGCGGGAGGGTACGCAGATACGCAGTATTTT,CASSFNAGGYADTQYF
.,TRBJ1-1,.,TRBV9,TGTGCCAGCAGCGTAGCGGGGGCCGGGGTGACTGAAGCTTTCTTT,CASSVAGAGVTEAFF
.,TRBJ1-5,TRBD1,TRBV4-1,TGCGCCAGCAGCGAGCGGACAGGGTCTGGTAGTCAGCCCCAGCATTTT,CASSERTGSGSQPQHF
many,TRBJ2-1,TRBD2,TRBV29-1,TGCAGCGTCCTGACTAGCGGATCAAAACTATACAATGAGCAGTTCTTC,CSVLTSGSKLYNEQFF
.,TRBJ2-6,.,TRBV19,TGTGCCAGTAGTATAGGCTGGTTCTTCCAGGGGGAGGCTGGGGCCAACGTCCTGACTTTC,CASSIGWFFQGEAGANVLTF
.,TRBJ2-1,.,TRBV19,TGTGCCAGTAGTATCAACAGGGAAAATGAGCAGTTCTTC,CASSINRENEQFF
.,TRBJ2-2,TRBD2,TRBV30,TGTGCCTGGAGTCCCCTGGCGGGAGAGATCAGCGGGGAGCTGTTTTTT,CAWSPLAGEISGELFF
many,TRBJ2-7,TRBD2,TRBV28,TGTGCCACTAAATCTCTGGGAGAGGGAGGGCCTCACGAGCAGTACTTC,CATKSLGEGGPHEQYF
many,TRBJ2-1,TRBD1,TRBV11-3,TGTGCCAGCAGCGACCGGGACAGTTCCTACAATGAGCAGTTCTTC,CASSDRDSSYNEQFF
many,TRBJ1-5,.,TRBV25-1,TGTGCCAGCAGTGAATATAGCAGTAGCAATCAGCCCCAGCATTTT,CASSEYSSSNQPQHF
.,TRBJ2-7,.,TRBV18,TGTGCCAGCTCACCGGCTTTCCGGGACGTATACTCTTTCTCCTACGAGCAGTACTTC,CASSPAFRDVYSFSYEQYF
few,TRBJ2-7,TRBD1,TRBV30,TGTGCCTGGAGGCCCAAGGGACAGGGAACAAGATTACCCTACGAGCAGTACTTC,CAWRPKGQGTRLPYEQYF
many,TRBJ1-2,.,TRBV11-2,TGTGCCAGCAGCCGTGCTGGCGGGAACTATGGCTACACCTTC,CASSRAGGNYGYTF
many,TRBJ1-1,.,TRBV3-1,TGTGCCAGCAGCCAATCGACGGTGAACACTGAAGCTTTCTTT,CASSQSTVNTEAFF
few,TRBJ1-6,.,TRBV6-1,TGTGCCAGCAGTCCCGCCCCCTGGGACGATTCACCCCTCCACTTT,CASSPAPWDDSPLHF